The clone carrying this TCR beta chain showed up just a few times. Antigen: not known. The data stem from a study of T-cell memory formation after mild COVID-19. Overall study results and limits: Among clones peaking at day 37 in the second wave, SARS-CoV-2 specificity remained unconfirmed.

Trimming stripped 0 bases from V and 0 bases from J, with 5 bases between. The V gene's germline CDR1 is SGHRS and CDR2 YFSETQ. This CDR3 is 14 amino acids long. MiXCR, applied by TCRdb to the 5' RACE reads, yields one record per CDR3 protein. The data show hundreds of thousands of distinct CDR3 sequences, under 20% seen once. V is TRBV5-1 and J is TRBJ2-3; D not certain. Sequenced: PBMCs or a T cell subset sorted from them (not recorded which). The receptor's source is a man aged 18 to 35 who had mild COVID-19 (a few samples of this study predate the infection). Cell type and time point are not known. In DNA, the CDR3 is TGCGCCAGCAGCTTGGTACAGAGCACAGATACGCAGTATTTT. Its translation is CASSLVQSTDTQYF.